This TCR beta chain was captured in a study of radiotherapy plus CTLA-4 blockade in lung cancer. V lost 2 bases, J lost 2 bases, and 9 bases lay in between. From germline, CDR1 is SGHDN and CDR2 FVKESK. The CDR3 covers 14 residues. Sequencing used immunoSEQ multiplex PCR; TCRdb keeps in-frame clones, though not all of them. The data show some 60,000 clones, around 85% seen once. This chain links TRBV14 with TRBJ1-1; no clear D. The clonotype comes from a human donor with non-small cell lung cancer who had a complete response to radiotherapy plus ipilimumab. The source material was peripheral blood, sampled from a patient treated with radiotherapy plus ipilimumab. DNA of the CDR3: TGTGCCAGCAGCCAATTAAGCTCCAACACTGAAGCTTTCTTT. Protein: CASSQLSSNTEAFF. Full variable domain (missing parts from reference TRBV14 and TRBJ1-1): EAGVTQFPSHSVIEKGQTVTLRCDPISGHDNLYWYRRVMGKEIKFLLHFVKESKQDESGMPNNRFLAERTGGTYSTLKVQPAELEDSGVYFCASSQLSSNTEAFFGQGTRLTVV.